One sample yielded the 16 T cell receptor beta chains listed below, sequenced in a study of T cell repertoires in cytomegalovirus infection. In TCRdb, the reads were re-called with MiXCR into one record per CDR3 protein. The sample gives roughly 200,000 distinct CDR3 sequences, roughly 15% of which show up once; roughly a quarter is in the top ten. Sequencing input: CD8+ T cells from PBMCs. All receptors come from a human donor in good health (CMV status not recorded). Some clones in this sample may be carry-over from other donors' samples.

There are a few counts of this clonotype. J is TRBJ2-1 and V is TRBV20-1, with 8 bases lining up with TRBD2. Germline V CDR1 and CDR2: DFQATT, SNEGSKA (reference sequence). This CDR3 is built from 13 residues. Trimming took 2 bases from V and 9 from J; bases not matched to a gene: 6. The CDR3, as DNA: TGCAGTGCTAGACCTAGCGGGTCCCCTGAGCAGTTCTTC. Amino acid sequence: CSARPSGSPEQFF.

The chain joins TRBV11-2 to TRBJ2-1, with 7 positions matching TRBD1. The germline gives CDR1 SGHAT, CDR2 FQNNGV. V gave up 1 base and J gave up 4 bases; unmatched junction bases: 4. This CDR3 spans 15 amino acids. The CDR3 DNA follows: TGTGCCAGCAGCTTAGTAGGGGGCTCGTACAATGAGCAGTTCTTC. Encoded protein: CASSLVGGSYNEQFF. Using reference TRBV11-2 and TRBJ2-1 for the parts outside the CDR3, the full variable domain is EAGVAQSPRYKIIEKRQSVAFWCNPISGHATLYWYQQILGQGPKLLIQFQNNGVVDDSQLPKDRFSAERLKGVDSTLKIQPAKLEDSAVYLCASSLVGGSYNEQFFGPGTRLTVL.

The chain combines TRBV7-2 with TRBJ1-5, with a weak D call TRBD1 (6 bases). The length of the CDR3 is 16 residues. Trimming took 2 bases from V and 0 from J, leaving 11 bases between them. Germline loops: CDR1 SGHTA, CDR2 FQGNSA. CDR3 nucleotide sequence: TGTGCCAGCAGCTTACGGGCAGGGGTTAGCAATCAGCCCCAGCATTTT. Its translation: CASSLRAGVSNQPQHF.

The chain's CDR3 is CASSAAGQVQYGYTF. Written as DNA, the CDR3 is TGTGCCAGCAGCGCGGCGGGACAGGTTCAGTATGGCTACACCTTC. The chain employs TRBV7-9 and TRBJ1-2; 8 nucleotides line up with TRBD1. Germline V gene lookup returns CDR1 SEHNR and CDR2 FQNEAQ (reference sequence). This CDR3 has 15 amino acids. After removal of 5 bases from V and 5 bases from J, the junction contained 10 bases not matched to a gene.

The chain employs TRBV28 and TRBJ1-2; D remains ambiguous. V gave up 6 bases and J gave up 5 bases, with 13 bases separating them. This CDR3 region has 13 residues. Germline V gives CDR1 MDHEN, CDR2 SYDVKM. CDR3 in DNA: TGTGCCAGCAGCCTCGGCGCCTCTTATGGCTACACCTTC. As protein: CASSLGASYGYTF.

The chain recombines TRBV10-3 with TRBJ2-1, with 8 nucleotides matching TRBD1. The CDR3 has 15 residues. CDR1 is ENHRY, CDR2 SYGVKD, per germline. Trimming removed 6 bases from V and 0 bases from J; junction bases left unmatched: 4. This CDR3 is CAISGTGNSYNEQFF. In DNA form, the CDR3 reads TGTGCCATCAGCGGGACAGGTAACTCCTACAATGAGCAGTTCTTC.

This clonotype has more than one count but fewer than ten. The V call is TRBV20-1, the J call TRBJ2-7, with a tentative D call TRBD2 (6 bases). Germline values: CDR1 DFQATT, CDR2 SNEGSKA (reference sequence). The V gene lost 0 bases and the J gene lost 7 bases, with 10 bases spanning the gap. The CDR3 extends over 12 amino acids. DNA of the CDR3: TGCAGTGCTAGAGATAGGGACTGGGAGCAGTACTTC. This codes for CSARDRDWEQYF.

The chain's CDR3 is CASRDLAGAFINTGELFF. CDR3 coding DNA: TGTGCCAGCAGAGACCTAGCGGGGGCCTTTATTAACACCGGGGAGCTGTTTTTT. The chain uses TRBV6-1 and TRBJ2-2; TRBD2 matches 10 bases. V lost 6 bases to trimming and J lost 2 bases; unmatched junction nucleotides: 12. The CDR3 has 18 residues. CDR1 MNHNS and CDR2 SASEGT come from the germline V gene.

The CDR3 reads CSVALSGANVLTF. DNA for the CDR3: TGCAGCGTTGCCCTCTCTGGGGCCAACGTCCTGACTTTC. This chain joins TRBV29-1 and TRBJ2-6; D unresolved. The CDR3 totals 13 residues. CDR1 and CDR2 (germline): SQVTM, ANQGSEA. Trimming cost V 4 bases and J 0 bases, with 4 bases left between them.

This chain links TRBV19 with TRBJ1-1; D unclear. V was shortened by 3 bases and J by 1 base, with 6 bases between the two germline ends. Germline V lookup: CDR1 LNHDA, CDR2 SQIVND (reference sequence). The CDR3 is 13 residues long. The CDR3 is CASSMPRNTEAFF. DNA of the CDR3: TGTGCCAGTAGTATGCCCAGGAACACTGAAGCTTTCTTT.

This clonotype has a single count. The chain combines TRBV9 with TRBJ1-2; D is uncertain. The germline CDR1 and CDR2 sequences are SGDLS and YYNGEE. This CDR3 has 13 amino acids. Trimming pared 4 bases from V and 0 bases from J, leaving 7 bases between. The CDR3, as DNA: TGTGCCAGCAGCCCTCGGACTAACTATGGCTACACCTTC. Protein sequence: CASSPRTNYGYTF.

This clonotype was found a few times. The chain combines TRBV9 with TRBJ1-2, with D possibly TRBD1 on 6 matching bases. V gave up 0 bases and J gave up 2 bases, with 14 bases separating them. The germline V gene has CDR1 SGDLS and CDR2 YYNGEE. The CDR3 runs to 16 residues. The CDR3 spells CASSVGGTQTNYGYTF. DNA for the CDR3: TGTGCCAGCAGCGTAGGAGGGACACAAACGAACTATGGCTACACCTTC.

In this sample, this clonotype turned up a few times. The CDR3 DNA follows: TGTGCCAGCAGCTCCATGGAGGGTGACAGGGTGATGGATGGCTACACCTTC. Translating it yields CASSSMEGDRVMDGYTF. V and J are TRBV7-9 and TRBJ1-2; the match to TRBD1 covers 7 bases. This CDR3 comprises 17 residues. Germline V gene data show CDR1 as SEHNR and CDR2 as FQNEAQ (reference sequence). The V and J ends lost 4 bases and 6 bases, in that order; junction bases with no gene match: 17.

This clonotype was counted only a few times. The J gene is TRBJ1-5, the V gene TRBV6-6, with D possibly matching TRBD1 (6 bases). Germline CDR1 MNHNY, CDR2 SVGAGI (reference sequence). V lost 2 bases and J 5 bases, leaving 10 bases between the germline ends. The CDR3 has 14 residues. CDR3 DNA sequence: TGTGCCAGCAGTTACGTACAGGGTTATCAGCCCCAGCATTTT. Translating it yields CASSYVQGYQPQHF.

This clonotype was seen just once. The V and J genes are TRBV2 and TRBJ2-3; no reliable D call. Germline V gene sequence: CDR1 SNHLY, CDR2 FYNNEI. Trimming took off 8 bases at V and 0 bases at J, with 12 bases between the two ends. The CDR3 is 14 amino acids. CDR3 loop: CASLPLTSTDTQYF. CDR3 bases: TGTGCCAGCCTCCCGTTGACTAGCACAGATACGCAGTATTTT.

The CDR3 spells CASNYRGLNQPQHF. The DNA of the CDR3 is TGTGCCAGCAACTACAGGGGCCTCAATCAGCCCCAGCATTTT. The genes are TRBV14 and TRBJ1-5; 7 positions agree with TRBD1. The junction had 6 bases not matched to a gene; V was cut back by 7 bases and J by 3 bases. The V gene's germline CDR1 is SGHDN and CDR2 FVKESK. This CDR3 spans 14 amino acids.